The next 14 T cell receptor beta chains were all read from a single sample in a study of blood T cell repertoires in COVID-19 (dated by TCRdb to between 2020 and 2021). Preparation of the library involved the immunoSEQ multiplex PCR assay. The table was pulled from immuneACCESS by TCRdb, which kept in-frame rearrangements only. Such tables lose some clones; where checked, under half of the loss comes from unresolved V genes, and the rest has no known cause. This sample holds roughly 18,000 clones; under 90% were observed only once. 11% of the sample belongs to the ten largest clones. Input material: peripheral blood. These receptors were collected from a man at least 80 years old with acute or convalescent COVID-19.

The rearrangement uses TRBV6-5 and TRBJ2-7; D is undetermined. The CDR3 covers 15 residues. Germline CDR1 and CDR2: MNHEY and SVGAGI. V shed 2 bases and J shed 5 bases, with 16 bases lying between them. The CDR3 protein is CASSYTVTTRDEQYF. The CDR3 DNA reads TGTGCCAGCAGTTACACCGTAACGACTCGCGACGAGCAGTACTTC.

The chain carries TRBV4-1 and TRBJ2-1; 11 bases fit TRBD2. V gave up 1 base and J gave up 4 bases; unmatched junction bases: 3. This CDR3 has 16 amino acids. Germline CDR1 and CDR2: MGHRA and YSYEKL. The CDR3 sequence: CASSQALAGAYNEQFF. In DNA, the CDR3 is TGCGCCAGCAGCCAAGCACTAGCGGGGGCATACAATGAGCAGTTCTTC.

The rearrangement uses TRBV6-5 and TRBJ1-6; tentative D call: TRBD1 (6 bases). V gave up 6 bases and J gave up 7 bases, with 19 bases separating them. The germline V gene has CDR1 MNHEY and CDR2 SVGAGI. CDR3 size: 16 residues. DNA of the CDR3: TGTGCCAGCAGATACGGGGCAGGGGCGAGGAATTCACCCCTCCACTTT. It yields the protein CASRYGAGARNSPLHF.

The J gene is TRBJ1-6, the V gene TRBV5-1; TRBD1 agrees at 7 bases. CDR1 SGHRS and CDR2 YFSETQ come from the germline V gene. V shed 4 bases, J shed 2 bases, and the junction held 9 bases outside the gene matches. The CDR3 consists of 17 residues. CDR3 in amino acids: CASSASTGTAYNSPLHF. The CDR3 DNA reads as TGCGCCAGCAGCGCTTCTACCGGGACAGCCTATAATTCACCCCTCCACTTT.

This clone was counted once. The V and J genes are TRBV6-5 and TRBJ1-1; D possibly corresponds to TRBD1 (6 bases). The ends were cut back, 2 bases at V and 1 base at J, with 8 bases in the middle. CDR1 is MNHEY, CDR2 SVGAGI, per germline. The CDR3 loop spans 14 amino acids. CDR3 region: CASSYGTPNTEAFF. CDR3 nucleotides: TGTGCCAGCAGTTACGGGACACCGAACACTGAAGCTTTCTTT.

The genes are TRBV5-1 and TRBJ2-5, with 7 bases fitting TRBD2. Germline loops: CDR1 SGHRS, CDR2 YFSETQ. J lost 5 bases, V lost 2 bases, and 6 bases had no gene match. The CDR3 consists of 14 residues. For the CDR3, the DNA is TGCGCCAGCAGCTTAGGGGAGGGCAGGGAGACCCAGTACTTC. This gives the protein CASSLGEGRETQYF.

A single count supports this clone. The V gene is TRBV27, the J gene TRBJ1-4; TRBD1 aligns across 8 bases. The CDR3 is 14 residues long. CDR1 and CDR2 (germline): MNHEY, SMNVEV (reference sequence). J was trimmed by 7 bases and V by 6 bases; bases with no gene match: 7. This CDR3 reads CASSRTGTGEKLFF. The CDR3 nucleotides read TGTGCCAGCAGCAGGACAGGGACGGGTGAAAAACTGTTTTTT.

V gene TRBV7-9 combines with J gene TRBJ1-2; 9 nucleotides match TRBD1. The ends lost 5 bases at V and 5 bases at J; junction bases unmatched: 3. The length of the CDR3 is 13 residues. From germline, CDR1 is SEHNR and CDR2 FQNEAQ (reference sequence). The CDR3 bases are TGTGCCAGCAGCCGGGACAGGGATTATGGCTACACCTTC. Translating it yields CASSRDRDYGYTF.

This chain joins TRBV4-1 and TRBJ2-1; the D is unclear. CDR1 and CDR2 (germline): MGHRA, YSYEKL. The CDR3 contains 13 residues. Between the trimmed V and J ends, which lost 2 bases and 4 bases, there was a span of 6 bases. CDR3 DNA: TGCGCCAGCAGCCAACAGGCTTACAATGAGCAGTTCTTC. It specifies CASSQQAYNEQFF.

The chain has TRBV7-8 and TRBJ2-2; 7 nucleotides align to TRBD1. Per the germline V gene, CDR1 is SGHVS and CDR2 is FQNEAQ. V shed 6 bases, J shed 7 bases, and the junction held 5 bases outside the gene matches. This CDR3 is 13 amino acids long. The CDR3 loop is CASSLQGIGELFF. DNA for the CDR3: TGTGCCAGCAGTTTACAGGGGATCGGGGAGCTGTTTTTT.

The chain is built from TRBV6-2 or TRBV6-3 and TRBJ2-7; weak D call: TRBD2 (5 bases). This CDR3 contains 14 residues. From germline, CDR1 is MNHEY and CDR2 SVGEGT. V was clipped by 5 bases and J by 2 bases, with 13 bases between them. This chain's CDR3 is CASSKLSGTYEQYF. The CDR3 DNA sequence: TGTGCCAGCAGTAAGCTCTCCGGGACCTACGAGCAGTACTTC.

This chain links TRBV25-1 with TRBJ2-5; 7 bases are a match to TRBD1. The J segment lost 4 bases and the V segment lost 1 base, leaving 6 bases of the junction unmatched. The CDR3 runs 15 residues. The V gene's germline CDR1 is MGHDK and CDR2 SYGVNS. In DNA form, the CDR3 reads TGTGCCAGCAGTGAATTTAAGGGGGCCCTAGAGACCCAGTACTTC. It codes for CASSEFKGALETQYF.

This chain connects TRBV6-2 or TRBV6-3 to TRBJ1-3; 10 nucleotides line up with TRBD1. J gave up 5 bases and V 6 bases, and 10 bases lay outside the gene matches. CDR3 length: 16 amino acids. Germline V gene data show CDR1 as MNHEY and CDR2 as SVGEGT. The CDR3, as DNA: TGTGCCAGCAGATACACGGGACAGGGGCTTCGAAACACCATATATTTT. Its translation: CASRYTGQGLRNTIYF.

This chain links TRBV7-9 with TRBJ1-1; the D is unclear. Germline values: CDR1 SEHNR, CDR2 FQNEAQ (reference sequence). The germline V and J ends were trimmed by 5 bases and 5 bases, with 9 bases remaining between them. CDR3 length equals 12 residues. The CDR3 is CASSPWETEAFF. DNA of the CDR3: TGTGCCAGCAGCCCATGGGAGACTGAAGCTTTCTTT.